This entry lists 30 T cell receptor beta chains sequenced from one sample in a study of CD8+CD57+ T cells in acquired aplastic anemia. Genomic DNA acted as the template from which TCR beta VDJ combination and CDR3 sequence profiling were carried out. One entry per CDR3 protein results from TCRdb running MiXCR on the reads. The sample has some 150,000 distinct CDR3 sequences; roughly 48% are singletons. Sequenced patients had shown CD8+CD57+ cell expansion by flow cytometry. Sequencing was done on a sample of sorted CD4+, CD8+, or CD8+CD57+ T cells (not recorded which) from PBMCs. These receptor sequences come from a human donor with aplastic anemia.

This clonotype has a count of ten or more. The chain employs TRBV6-1 and TRBJ1-5; D is ambiguous. CDR1 and CDR2 from the germline V gene are MNHNS and SASEGT. Trimming pared 9 bases from V and 0 bases from J, leaving 9 bases between. The CDR3 is made up of 13 amino acids. Here the CDR3 reads CASGDYSNQPQHF. For the CDR3, the DNA is TGTGCCAGTGGGGATTATAGCAATCAGCCCCAGCATTTT.

The chain uses TRBV14 and TRBJ2-5; D might be TRBD2 (5 bases). CDR1 is SGHDN and CDR2 is FVKESK in the germline V gene. The V end was cut by 0 bases, the J end by 7 bases, with 12 bases between. The CDR3 has 14 amino acids. In DNA, the CDR3 is TGTGCCAGCAGCCAAGAGGTAGCGTCTAGGACCCAGTACTTC. As protein: CASSQEVASRTQYF.

This clonotype was recorded at least ten times. V is TRBV29-1 and J is TRBJ2-3, with D tentatively TRBD1 (5 bases). V dropped 5 bases and J dropped 6 bases, with 12 bases sitting between them. CDR3 size: 12 residues. The V gene's germline CDR1 is SQVTM and CDR2 ANQGSEA. CDR3 sequence: CSVSPSGDTQYF. In DNA form, the CDR3 reads TGCAGCGTTTCGCCCTCAGGGGATACGCAGTATTTT.

The V gene is TRBV20-1, the J gene TRBJ2-7; D unresolved. The tail of the sequence fits TRBJ2-5 better, so the J call may be wrong. This CDR3 has 8 amino acids. CDR1 is DFQATT and CDR2 is SNEGSKA in the germline V gene (reference sequence). The CDR3 DNA reads TGCAGTGTAGGGACCCAGTACTTC. Amino acid sequence: CSVGTQYF.

There are many counts of this clonotype. V and J are TRBV2 and TRBJ1-1, with a possible D match to TRBD1 (5 bases). This CDR3 is 15 amino acids long. CDR1 SNHLY and CDR2 FYNNEI come from the germline V gene. The ends were cut back, 7 bases at V and 0 bases at J, with 15 bases in the middle. The chain's CDR3 is CASTFQGNMNTEAFF. The CDR3 DNA follows: TGTGCCAGCACCTTCCAGGGAAACATGAACACTGAAGCTTTCTTT.

This clonotype was observed many times. This sequence joins TRBV5-1 and TRBJ2-2; 7 nucleotides line up with TRBD2. The CDR3 covers 15 residues. CDR1 and CDR2 (germline): SGHRS, YFSETQ. Unmatched junction bases numbered 7, after V lost 5 bases and J lost 3 bases. Here the CDR3 DNA reads TGCGCCAGCAGGCGTCTGGCGGGGGACACCGGGGAGCTGTTTTTT. It specifies CASRRLAGDTGELFF.

The rearrangement links TRBV7-8 to TRBJ1-4; no firm D call. Germline lookup yields CDR1 SGHVS and CDR2 FQNEAQ. The germline V and J ends were trimmed by 6 bases and 7 bases, with 12 bases remaining between them. The CDR3 loop spans 13 amino acids. CDR3: CASSFGRGEKLFF. CDR3 bases: TGTGCCAGCAGTTTCGGGCGAGGTGAAAAACTGTTTTTT. Looking up the rest from reference TRBV7-8 and TRBJ1-4 gives the full variable domain: GAGVSQSPRYKVAKRGQDVALRCDPISGHVSLFWYQQALGQGPEFLTYFQNEAQLDKSGLPSDRFFAERPEGSVSTLKIQRTQQEDSAVYLCASSFGRGEKLFFGSGTQLSVL.

CDR3 in DNA: TGTGCCAGCAGTTTCGACCAAGAGACCCAGTACTTC. It translates to CASSFDQETQYF. V gene TRBV12-3 or TRBV12-4 combines with J gene TRBJ2-5; D is uncertain. V gave up 3 bases and J gave up 0 bases, with 2 bases separating them. There are 12 residues in the CDR3.

This sequence joins TRBV9 and TRBJ2-7; possibly TRBD2 for D (5 bases). Germline CDR1 SGDLS, CDR2 YYNGEE. Between the trimmed V and J ends, which lost 1 base and 2 bases, there was a span of 10 bases. This CDR3 is built from 14 residues. CDR3 residues: CASSVRAETYEQYF. The CDR3 nucleotides are TGTGCCAGCAGCGTACGAGCGGAAACCTACGAGCAGTACTTC.

About this clonotype itself: This may come from a read error, since a much larger clone is one base off. The V and J genes are TRBV7-8 and TRBJ1-1; D perhaps matches TRBD1 (6 bases). CDR1 and CDR2 from the germline V gene are SGHVS and FQNEAQ. The CDR3 contains 17 residues. The CDR3 loop reads CASGLGGGSFLNTEAFF. The CDR3 DNA sequence: TGTGCCAGCGGCTTAGGGGGGGGGAGTTTTTTGAACACTGAAGCTTTCTTT.

Ten or more counts support this clonotype. This chain uses TRBV13 with TRBJ2-5; 8 positions match TRBD1. J gave up 2 bases and V 2 bases, and 1 base lay outside the gene matches. Per the germline V gene, CDR1 is PRHDT and CDR2 is FYEKMQ (reference sequence). The length of the CDR3 is 14 residues. The chain's CDR3 is CASSLRDRQETQYF. The CDR3 DNA reads TGTGCCAGCAGCTTAAGGGACAGGCAAGAGACCCAGTACTTC.

This clonotype appeared many times. CDR3 sequence (DNA): TGTGCCAGCAGTGAAGTCTCTCAGATCTTCGGGGAGCTGTTTTTT. Its translation: CASSEVSQIFGELFF. The J gene is TRBJ2-2, the V gene TRBV6-1; unclear D gene. CDR1 and CDR2 from the germline V gene are MNHNS and SASEGT. The CDR3 is 15 residues long. V lost 1 base to trimming and J lost 7 bases, with 13 bases between them.

The chain couples TRBV2 to TRBJ2-5, with TRBD1 matching 7 bases. CDR3 length: 15 residues. Per the germline V gene, CDR1 is SNHLY and CDR2 is FYNNEI. With V trimmed by 6 bases and J by 4 bases, 11 bases remained unmatched. The CDR3 DNA is TGTGCCAGCAGAGTCGACAGGGTGGGTTTAGAGACCCAGTACTTC. Its translation: CASRVDRVGLETQYF.

The chain carries TRBV24-1 and TRBJ2-3; 9 bases map to TRBD2. From germline, CDR1 is KGHDR and CDR2 SFDVKD. The CDR3 contains 16 residues. The junction had 21 bases not matched to a gene; V was cut back by 11 bases and J by 10 bases. CDR3 amino acids: CAISVQAGGPPDSQYF. The CDR3, as DNA: TGTGCCATCAGCGTGCAAGCGGGGGGCCCGCCGGATTCGCAGTATTTT.

This clonotype was counted ten times or more. V and J are TRBV12-3 or TRBV12-4 and TRBJ2-1; D is possibly TRBD2 (6 bases). Trimming left V 6 bases short and J 9 bases short, with 24 bases between. The CDR3 spans 16 residues. CDR3 protein: CASSPRWGLPNSEQFF. The CDR3 DNA reads as TGTGCCAGCAGCCCTCGATGGGGACTTCCCAACAGTGAGCAGTTCTTC.

A word on this clonotype: The junction departs from germline at one end; a sequencing error may be responsible. The J gene is TRBJ1-4, the V gene TRBV24-1, with D maybe TRBD1 (5 bases). CDR3 length: 15 amino acids. Germline CDR1 and CDR2: KGHDR and SFDVKD. This CDR3 reads CATANPGPTNEELFF. CDR3 coding DNA: TGTGCCACCGCCAACCCGGGACCGACTAATGAAGAACTGTTCTTT.

The CDR3 DNA is TGTGCCAGCAGTGAATTGGGGGGTCTTAGCTCCTACGAGCAGTACTTC. Protein: CASSELGGLSSYEQYF. V usage is TRBV25-1 and J usage is TRBJ2-7; tentative D call: TRBD2 (6 bases). Germline loops: CDR1 MGHDK, CDR2 SYGVNS. The CDR3 sequence is 16 residues long. The ends were cut back, 1 base at V and 0 bases at J, with 13 bases in the middle.

The chain uses TRBV10-3 and TRBJ2-3; 11 nucleotides agree with TRBD2. The CDR3 is made up of 16 amino acids. The germline CDR1 and CDR2 sequences are ENHRY and SYGVKD. Trimming at V came to 2 bases and at J to 0 bases, leaving 1 base not matched to a gene. The CDR3 sequence: CAISEASGGSTDTQYF. Here the CDR3 DNA reads TGTGCCATCAGTGAGGCTAGCGGGGGGAGCACAGATACGCAGTATTTT.

Comment on this clonotype: The conserved phenylalanine or tryptophan is not found at the CDR3 terminus, so this likely reflects a read error. The chain employs TRBV12-3 or TRBV12-4 and TRBJ2-3; 10 bases are a match to TRBD2. The trim removed 6 bases at V and 6 bases at J, leaving 12 bases unmatched. The CDR3 contains 16 residues. The chain's CDR3 is CASRDRSGGAGDTQYS. In DNA, the CDR3 is TGTGCCAGCAGAGACAGGAGCGGGGGGGCAGGGGATACGCAGTATTCT.

The chain links TRBV19 to TRBJ1-6, with unresolved D. CDR3 size: 13 residues. Germline lookup yields CDR1 LNHDA and CDR2 SQIVND (reference sequence). Trimming took 7 bases from V and 10 from J, leaving 14 bases between them. The CDR3 coding sequence is TGTGCCAGTACTCGGGATGAAGGGTCACCCCTCCACTTT. Encoded protein: CASTRDEGSPLHF.

The gene calls are TRBV29-1 and TRBJ1-1; a weak D match, TRBD1 (6 bases). The V end lost 8 bases, the J end lost 4 bases, and 23 bases lay between the germline ends. The germline V gene has CDR1 SQVTM and CDR2 ANQGSEA. This CDR3 contains 15 residues. CDR3 coding DNA: TGCAGCTCACCACCCGACAGGCGCTGGGGCACTGAAGCTTTCTTT. It specifies CSSPPDRRWGTEAFF.

The chain recombines TRBV2 with TRBJ1-4, with D possibly TRBD1 on 5 matching bases. Trimming pared 9 bases from V and 4 bases from J, leaving 18 bases between. Germline V lookup: CDR1 SNHLY, CDR2 FYNNEI. This CDR3 spans 15 amino acids. The CDR3: CASGGGASINEKLFF. CDR3 in DNA: TGTGCCAGTGGTGGCGGGGCGTCGATTAATGAAAAACTGTTTTTT.

The rearrangement uses TRBV10-3 and TRBJ2-1; 9 positions agree with TRBD2. This CDR3 is built from 13 residues. V gave up 7 bases and J gave up 6 bases; unmatched junction bases: 4. Germline V CDR1 and CDR2: ENHRY, SYGVKD. CDR3 amino acids: CAIKPAGGNEQFF. The CDR3, as DNA: TGTGCCATCAAGCCAGCGGGAGGCAATGAGCAGTTCTTC.

This sequence joins TRBV4-1 and TRBJ1-3; D is undetermined. Germline lookup yields CDR1 MGHRA and CDR2 YSYEKL. V was pared by 0 bases and J by 1 base, with 10 bases between. The CDR3 has 16 amino acids. The CDR3 loop reads CASSQEGRPSGNTIYF. The CDR3 DNA reads TGCGCCAGCAGCCAAGAGGGGAGGCCTTCTGGAAACACCATATATTTT.

Ten or more counts support this clonotype. This chain links TRBV6-1 with TRBJ1-1; the D gene is possibly TRBD1 (5 bases). This CDR3 region has 13 residues. V gave up 5 bases and J gave up 4 bases, with 11 bases separating them. Germline CDR1 MNHNS, CDR2 SASEGT. The CDR3 DNA reads TGTGCCAGCAGTCGCCTGGGGGTCACTGAAGCTTTCTTT. It codes for CASSRLGVTEAFF.

A note on this clonotype: Being one base from a much bigger clone, this may be a read error. The CDR3 DNA follows: TGTGCCATCAGGACCGGGACAGGGGGCGGAAACACCATATATTTT. This gives the protein CAIRTGTGGGNTIYF. The chain couples TRBV10-3 to TRBJ1-3; 12 positions agree with TRBD1. V dropped 6 bases and J dropped 4; count of bases not matched to a gene: 4. The CDR3 length is 15 residues. The germline V gene has CDR1 ENHRY and CDR2 SYGVKD.

This clonotype was seen a single time. This chain joins TRBV7-2 and TRBJ2-7, with TRBD2 as a possible D gene (6 bases). Germline lookup yields CDR1 SGHTA and CDR2 FQGNSA. There are 14 residues in the CDR3. With 0 bases removed from V and 3 bases from J, the gap between germline ends came to 9 bases. The CDR3 loop reads CASSLAWGVYEQYF. The CDR3 DNA reads TGTGCCAGCAGCTTAGCGTGGGGGGTCTACGAGCAGTACTTC.

The genes are TRBV4-2 and TRBJ2-7; no definite D call. This CDR3 spans 12 amino acids. Trimming left V 5 bases short and J 8 bases short, with 13 bases between. Germline loops: CDR1 LGHNA, CDR2 YNFKEQ. CDR3 in DNA: TGTGCCAGCAGCGTAAAGACCCCTAAGCAGTACTTC. It codes for CASSVKTPKQYF.

The table lists this clonotype with many counts. The chain recombines TRBV10-3 with TRBJ2-7; D is perhaps TRBD1 (6 bases). V lost 6 bases and J 0 bases, leaving 9 bases between the germline ends. This CDR3 region has 13 residues. Germline CDR1 reads ENHRY; CDR2 reads SYGVKD. The CDR3, as DNA: TGTGCCATCAGCCGGGACACCTCCTACGAGCAGTACTTC. Amino acid sequence: CAISRDTSYEQYF.

The genes are TRBV7-9 and TRBJ2-5, with 7 bases matching TRBD2. V trimming: 2 bases; J trimming: 1 base; junction bases outside the gene matches: 7. The CDR3 spans 16 residues. CDR1 is SEHNR, CDR2 FQNEAQ, per germline (reference sequence). CDR3 loop: CASSLKREVFQETQYF. CDR3 DNA: TGTGCCAGCAGCTTAAAACGGGAGGTGTTCCAAGAGACCCAGTACTTC.